Listed below are T cell receptor beta chains from one sample, sequenced in a study of blood T cell repertoires in COVID-19. Profiled with immunoSEQ multiplex PCR; TCRdb holds only in-frame clones, not every one. This table has around 83,000 clones, about 85% appearing once. Source material: peripheral blood. The origin of the receptors is a woman between 70 and 85 years old with acute or convalescent COVID-19. The CDR3 runs from the conserved cysteine through the conserved F or W. The order of the fields is CDR3 protein, CDR3 DNA, J gene, D gene, V gene, clone size. D genes are given only for firm matches. Rows give clone size only sometimes, using once, few, many, or a class for an expanded clone.

CDR3 protein: CASQPLGTGKAFGYTF
CDR3 DNA: TGTGCCAGTCAACCCCTTGGGACAGGGAAAGCTTTTGGCTACACCTTC
J gene: TRBJ1-2
D gene: TRBD1
V gene: TRBV2
clone size: -

CDR3 protein: CASSQALGQGIEAFF
CDR3 DNA: TGTGCCAGCAGCCAAGCCCTGGGACAGGGAATTGAAGCTTTCTTT
J gene: TRBJ1-1
D gene: TRBD1
V gene: TRBV3-1/TRBV3-2
clone size: -

CDR3 protein: CASSELGDSFYGYTF
CDR3 DNA: TGTGCCAGCAGTGAATTGGGGGACAGCTTCTATGGCTACACCTTC
J gene: TRBJ1-2
D gene: TRBD1
V gene: TRBV25-1
clone size: -

CDR3 protein: CAYLRAEAFF
CDR3 DNA: TGTGCCTACCTACGGGCTGAAGCTTTCTTT
J gene: TRBJ1-1
D gene: -
V gene: TRBV30
clone size: once

CDR3 protein: CASYPSPGANYGYTF
CDR3 DNA: TGTGCCAGTTATCCCAGTCCCGGGGCTAACTATGGCTACACCTTC
J gene: TRBJ1-2
D gene: -
V gene: TRBV19
clone size: many

CDR3 protein: CASSPPLKTVYNEQFF
CDR3 DNA: TGTGCCAGCTCACCACCGCTGAAGACAGTCTACAATGAGCAGTTCTTC
J gene: TRBJ2-1
D gene: -
V gene: TRBV18
clone size: -

CDR3 protein: CASTRTGGPEAFF
CDR3 DNA: TGTGCCAGTACGCGGACAGGGGGCCCTGAAGCTTTCTTT
J gene: TRBJ1-1
D gene: TRBD1
V gene: TRBV19
clone size: few

CDR3 protein: CASSQLGVETQYF
CDR3 DNA: TGTGCCAGCAGCCAACTAGGCGTAGAGACCCAGTACTTC
J gene: TRBJ2-5
D gene: -
V gene: TRBV14
clone size: -

CDR3 protein: CASSEAGEHYGYTF
CDR3 DNA: TGTGCCAGCAGTGAAGCCGGGGAGCACTATGGCTACACCTTC
J gene: TRBJ1-2
D gene: -
V gene: TRBV6-1
clone size: -

CDR3 protein: CASSQDPGTGGILNYGYTF
CDR3 DNA: TGCGCCAGCAGCCAAGATCCAGGGACAGGGGGCATTTTGAACTATGGCTACACCTTC
J gene: TRBJ1-2
D gene: TRBD1
V gene: TRBV4-1
clone size: -

CDR3 protein: CASSITDWETQYF
CDR3 DNA: TGTGCCAGTAGTATTACGGACTGGGAGACCCAGTACTTC
J gene: TRBJ2-5
D gene: -
V gene: TRBV19
clone size: -

CDR3 protein: CASSPRPPGGNNEQFF
CDR3 DNA: TGTGCCAGCTCACCTCGCCCGCCAGGCGGGAACAATGAGCAGTTCTTC
J gene: TRBJ2-1
D gene: -
V gene: TRBV18
clone size: once

CDR3 protein: CASSILNYGYTF
CDR3 DNA: TGTGCCAGTAGTATCCTTAACTATGGCTACACCTTC
J gene: TRBJ1-2
D gene: -
V gene: TRBV19
clone size: -

CDR3 protein: CASSPEGRRSGANVLTF
CDR3 DNA: TGTGCCAGCTCACCAGAGGGGAGGCGAAGTGGGGCCAACGTCCTGACTTTC
J gene: TRBJ2-6
D gene: -
V gene: TRBV18
clone size: -

CDR3 protein: CASSMMVGGGEETQYF
CDR3 DNA: TGTGCCAGTAGTATGATGGTAGGGGGGGGAGAAGAGACCCAGTACTTC
J gene: TRBJ2-5
D gene: -
V gene: TRBV19
clone size: -

CDR3 protein: CASSQPTENTEAFF
CDR3 DNA: TGCGCCAGCAGCCAACCGACTGAGAACACTGAAGCTTTCTTT
J gene: TRBJ1-1
D gene: -
V gene: TRBV4-1
clone size: -

CDR3 protein: CASSVGLAAQFF
CDR3 DNA: TGTGCCAGCAGTGTGGGACTAGCGGCGCAGTTCTTC
J gene: TRBJ2-1
D gene: TRBD2
V gene: TRBV2
clone size: -

CDR3 protein: CSASSRIPNYGYTF
CDR3 DNA: TGCAGTGCTAGTTCCAGGATTCCTAACTATGGCTACACCTTC
J gene: TRBJ1-2
D gene: -
V gene: TRBV20-1
clone size: -

CDR3 protein: CASSKVRGRAGELFF
CDR3 DNA: TGTGCCAGCAGCAAAGTGCGGGGGAGGGCCGGGGAGCTGTTTTTT
J gene: TRBJ2-2
D gene: -
V gene: TRBV21-1
clone size: -

CDR3 protein: CASSLDTGPSYNEQFF
CDR3 DNA: TGTGCCAGCAGCTTAGATACAGGACCCTCCTACAATGAGCAGTTCTTC
J gene: TRBJ2-1
D gene: -
V gene: TRBV11-2
clone size: -

CDR3 protein: CASSTGAGELFF
CDR3 DNA: TGCGCCAGCAGTACAGGGGCCGGGGAGCTGTTTTTT
J gene: TRBJ2-2
D gene: TRBD1
V gene: TRBV4-3
clone size: -

CDR3 protein: CASSTYGNTIYF
CDR3 DNA: TGTGCCAGCAGTACCTATGGAAACACCATATATTTT
J gene: TRBJ1-3
D gene: -
V gene: TRBV28
clone size: -

CDR3 protein: CASSYRQGSNQPQHF
CDR3 DNA: TGTGCCAGCAGTTACCGGCAGGGGTCAAATCAGCCCCAGCATTTT
J gene: TRBJ1-5
D gene: -
V gene: TRBV6-2/TRBV6-3
clone size: -

CDR3 protein: CASSYGPRVVYGYTF
CDR3 DNA: TGTGCCAGCAGTTACGGTCCGCGAGTCGTATATGGCTACACCTTC
J gene: TRBJ1-2
D gene: -
V gene: TRBV6-5
clone size: -

CDR3 protein: CASRRQGQNQPQHF
CDR3 DNA: TGTGCCAGCAGACGACAGGGACAAAATCAGCCCCAGCATTTT
J gene: TRBJ1-5
D gene: TRBD1
V gene: TRBV28
clone size: -

CDR3 protein: CATSHSGGASMIQFF
CDR3 DNA: TGTGCCACCAGCCATAGCGGGGGGGCTTCCATGATCCAGTTCTTC
J gene: TRBJ2-1
D gene: TRBD2
V gene: TRBV15
clone size: few

CDR3 protein: CASSEATSGNTIYF
CDR3 DNA: TGTGCCAGTAGTGAGGCGACCTCTGGAAACACCATATATTTT
J gene: TRBJ1-3
D gene: -
V gene: TRBV19
clone size: -

CDR3 protein: CASSFAPGGWNEKLFF
CDR3 DNA: TGTGCCAGCAGCTTCGCTCCGGGGGGGTGGAATGAAAAACTGTTTTTT
J gene: TRBJ1-4
D gene: -
V gene: TRBV7-6
clone size: -

CDR3 protein: CASNPGLVAGANYNEQFF
CDR3 DNA: TGTGCCAGCAACCCGGGTTTGGTAGCGGGAGCAAACTACAATGAGCAGTTCTTC
J gene: TRBJ2-1
D gene: TRBD2
V gene: TRBV7-9
clone size: -

CDR3 protein: CASSREGGQGSQPQHF
CDR3 DNA: TGTGCCAGCAGTCGGGAAGGTGGACAGGGGAGCCAGCCCCAGCATTTT
J gene: TRBJ1-5
D gene: TRBD1
V gene: TRBV2
clone size: -

CDR3 protein: CASSPWTLEGTPGANVLTF
CDR3 DNA: TGTGCCAGCTCACCATGGACCCTCGAGGGGACTCCTGGGGCCAACGTCCTGACTTTC
J gene: TRBJ2-6
D gene: -
V gene: TRBV18
clone size: -

CDR3 protein: CASSGQAMNTEAFF
CDR3 DNA: TGTGCCAGCAGCGGACAGGCAATGAACACTGAAGCTTTCTTT
J gene: TRBJ1-1
D gene: TRBD1
V gene: TRBV11-2
clone size: -

CDR3 protein: CASSQGAASLGKNIQYF
CDR3 DNA: TGCGCCAGCAGCCAAGGCGCGGCAAGCTTGGGCAAAAACATTCAGTACTTC
J gene: TRBJ2-4
D gene: -
V gene: TRBV4-3
clone size: -

CDR3 protein: CASSKALAGGQETQYF
CDR3 DNA: TGTGCCAGCAGCAAAGCACTAGCGGGGGGGCAAGAGACCCAGTACTTC
J gene: TRBJ2-5
D gene: -
V gene: TRBV21-1
clone size: once

CDR3 protein: CASSEPQGRYTGELFF
CDR3 DNA: TGTGCCAGCAGTGAACCGCAGGGCCGATACACCGGGGAGCTGTTTTTT
J gene: TRBJ2-2
D gene: -
V gene: TRBV2
clone size: -

CDR3 protein: CASSSTGFAGNTIYF
CDR3 DNA: TGTGCCAGCAGTTCGACAGGGTTTGCTGGAAACACCATATATTTT
J gene: TRBJ1-3
D gene: TRBD1
V gene: TRBV25-1
clone size: -

CDR3 protein: CASSTDINSPLHF
CDR3 DNA: TGTGCCAGCAGTACCGACATAAATTCACCCCTCCACTTT
J gene: TRBJ1-6
D gene: -
V gene: TRBV12-3/TRBV12-4
clone size: -

CDR3 protein: CASSIELASRNEQFF
CDR3 DNA: TGTGCCAGCAGTATAGAGCTAGCCTCACGTAATGAGCAGTTCTTC
J gene: TRBJ2-1
D gene: -
V gene: TRBV6-4
clone size: -

CDR3 protein: CASSYSTGSGTEAFF
CDR3 DNA: TGTGCCAGCAGTTACTCCACAGGGAGTGGCACTGAAGCTTTCTTT
J gene: TRBJ1-1
D gene: -
V gene: TRBV6-6
clone size: -

CDR3 protein: CASSPGDSSYNSPLHF
CDR3 DNA: TGCGCCAGCAGCCCGGGAGACAGCTCCTATAATTCACCCCTCCACTTT
J gene: TRBJ1-6
D gene: -
V gene: TRBV5-1
clone size: few

CDR3 protein: CASSVRGGSYNEQFF
CDR3 DNA: TGTGCCAGCAGTGTTCGGGGGGGGTCCTACAATGAGCAGTTCTTC
J gene: TRBJ2-1
D gene: TRBD2
V gene: TRBV2
clone size: once

CDR3 protein: CASSQSQAGGWTGELFF
CDR3 DNA: TGCGCCAGCAGCCAAAGCCAAGCGGGAGGGTGGACCGGGGAGCTGTTTTTT
J gene: TRBJ2-2
D gene: TRBD2
V gene: TRBV4-3
clone size: -

CDR3 protein: CASSWTGSQETQYF
CDR3 DNA: TGTGCCAGCAGCTGGACAGGGTCCCAAGAGACCCAGTACTTC
J gene: TRBJ2-5
D gene: TRBD1
V gene: TRBV5-4
clone size: -

CDR3 protein: CASSGVGGAGNQPQHF
CDR3 DNA: TGTGCCAGCAGTGGTGTAGGGGGCGCGGGGAATCAGCCCCAGCATTTT
J gene: TRBJ1-5
D gene: TRBD1
V gene: TRBV6-1
clone size: -

CDR3 protein: CASSPQGAALEKLFF
CDR3 DNA: TGTGCCAGCTCACCTCAGGGGGCGGCGTTGGAAAAACTGTTTTTT
J gene: TRBJ1-4
D gene: TRBD1
V gene: TRBV18
clone size: -

CDR3 protein: CASSPRGVGGQETQYF
CDR3 DNA: TGCGCCAGCAGCCCCCGGGGCGTGGGGGGTCAAGAGACCCAGTACTTC
J gene: TRBJ2-5
D gene: -
V gene: TRBV4-1
clone size: -

CDR3 protein: CASSYGPGTDNQPQHF
CDR3 DNA: TGTGCCAGCAGTTATGGGCCCGGGACAGACAATCAGCCCCAGCATTTT
J gene: TRBJ1-5
D gene: TRBD1
V gene: TRBV6-2/TRBV6-3
clone size: -

CDR3 protein: CASSETSGSIYEQFF
CDR3 DNA: TGTGCCAGCAGTGAAACTAGCGGGAGTATTTATGAGCAGTTCTTC
J gene: TRBJ2-1
D gene: TRBD2
V gene: TRBV6-1
clone size: -

CDR3 protein: CASSPYSGGAVYNEQFF
CDR3 DNA: TGTGCCAGCAGCCCGTATAGTGGGGGGGCCGTTTACAATGAGCAGTTCTTC
J gene: TRBJ2-1
D gene: -
V gene: TRBV3-1/TRBV3-2
clone size: -

CDR3 protein: CASSLWAEGSGYTF
CDR3 DNA: TGTGCCAGCAGCTTATGGGCAGAGGGCTCTGGCTACACCTTC
J gene: TRBJ1-2
D gene: -
V gene: TRBV7-8
clone size: -

CDR3 protein: CASSLLQVRGNEQFF
CDR3 DNA: TGTGCCAGCAGCTTACTTCAGGTACGGGGCAATGAGCAGTTCTTC
J gene: TRBJ2-1
D gene: -
V gene: TRBV7-9
clone size: -

CDR3 protein: CASSLAVGAAFNEQFF
CDR3 DNA: TGTGCCAGCAGCTTAGCGGTGGGAGCAGCGTTCAATGAGCAGTTCTTC
J gene: TRBJ2-1
D gene: -
V gene: TRBV7-2
clone size: -

CDR3 protein: CASSLVVASSGNTIYF
CDR3 DNA: TGTGCCAGCAGCTTAGTGGTAGCCTCCTCTGGAAACACCATATATTTT
J gene: TRBJ1-3
D gene: -
V gene: TRBV7-2
clone size: many